The clone carrying this TCR beta chain has a single count. The antigen remains undetermined. This sample was taken from a study of PD-1 blockade in classical Hodgkin lymphoma. Whole-study results and caveats: Patients newly diagnosed and complete responders had comparable baseline diversity. By cycle point C4D1, TCR diversity had risen significantly in CD4+ cells (but not CD8+ cells).

The germline V gene has CDR1 MDHEN and CDR2 SYDVKM. CDR3 length equals 16 residues. Trimming took off 3 bases at V and 1 base at J, with 16 bases between the two ends. TCRdb's copy holds only in-frame clones and misses some; the assay was immunoSEQ multiplex PCR. The data contain 30,000 to 40,000 clones, roughly 90% of them singletons. There was relapse after autologous stem cell transplantation in every patient, and there was variation in brentuximab vedotin exposure. CD4+ T cells were purified from thawed PBMCs by negative selection. Reported best responses ranged across complete response, partial response or progressive disease.

This chain joins TRBV28 and TRBJ2-7; tentatively, D is TRBD1 (6 bases). Sequenced material: CD4+ T cells from blood, taken at baseline. The clonotype comes from a human donor with classical Hodgkin lymphoma. In nucleotides, the CDR3 is TGTGCCAGCAGTTTCGTGGCAGGGGCGCCTTCCTACGAGCAGTACTTC. Encoded protein: CASSFVAGAPSYEQYF. The entire variable domain, with the rest obtained from reference TRBV28 and TRBJ2-7, is as follows: DVKVTQSSRYLVKRTGEKVFLECVQDMDHENMFWYRQDPGLGLRLIYFSYDVKMKEKGDIPEGYSVSREKKERFSLILESASTNQTSMYLCASSFVAGAPSYEQYFGPGTRLTVT.